The TCR beta chain described here comes from a study of blood T cell repertoires in COVID-19. Turning to the study itself: There were acute and convalescent COVID-19 samples, and they came from the United States, Italy and Spain. T cells, B-cell-depleted T cells, or PBMCs provided the cDNA or gDNA that served as material.

Germline V gene data show CDR1 as SGHRS and CDR2 as YFSETQ. The CDR3 is 12 amino acids. The V end lost 2 bases, the J end lost 6 bases, and 9 bases lay between the germline ends. Patients at the Seattle site were enrolled during active infection and followed longitudinally. Repertoires were generated with immunoSEQ multiplex PCR, while TCRdb's copy carries only in-frame clones and drops some. The table records approximately 120,000 clones, more than 85% of them present only once. The chain combines TRBV5-1 with TRBJ2-7; D unclear. This receptor was identified in a man aged 45-65 years with COVID-19, enrolled during active disease. Sequenced material: peripheral blood. As DNA, the CDR3 is TGCGCCAGCAGCTTTCGCCCGAGCGAGCAGTACTTC. Its protein is CASSFRPSEQYF.